One and the same sample provided the 3 T cell receptor beta chains below, sequenced in a study of PD-L1 blockade in urothelial cancer. Time point here: pretreatment peripheral blood. Profiling relied on immunoSEQ multiplex PCR, and the TCRdb table lists in-frame clones only, not all of them. The top ten clones hold around 14% of a sample with 45,000 to 60,000 clones, around 86% of them seen once. This material consisted of PBMCs, taken around atezolizumab (anti-PD-L1) treatment. The receptors shown here come from a man between 70 and 80 years old with urothelial cancer.

The chain has TRBV15 and TRBJ1-4; no firm D call. This CDR3 region has 17 residues. CDR1 is LNHNV, CDR2 YYDKDF, per germline (reference sequence). The V end lost 2 bases, the J end lost 0 bases, and 13 bases lay between the germline ends. The chain's CDR3 is CATSRPTSGTTNEKLFF. DNA for the CDR3: TGTGCCACCAGCAGACCCACCTCGGGGACAACTAATGAAAAACTGTTTTTT.

The V and J genes are TRBV19 and TRBJ2-1; D might be TRBD2 (5 bases). Germline CDR1 reads LNHDA; CDR2 reads SQIVND (reference sequence). The CDR3 runs 17 residues. V was trimmed by 5 bases and J by 0 bases, leaving 17 bases between them. In DNA form, the CDR3 reads TGTGCCAGTAGTGGGTCGAGCGGCCAGAGCTCCTACAATGAGCAGTTCTTC. It specifies CASSGSSGQSSYNEQFF.

The chain couples TRBV20-1 to TRBJ2-1; D gene uncertain. Per germline, CDR1 DFQATT and CDR2 SNEGSKA (reference sequence). The CDR3 consists of 11 residues. The ends were cut back, 6 bases at V and 7 bases at J, with 10 bases in the middle. This CDR3 reads CSAGQMNEQFF. The DNA of the CDR3 is TGCAGTGCGGGCCAGATGAATGAGCAGTTCTTC.